This TCR beta chain emerged from a study of cytomegalovirus exposure and HLA in healthy donors. The wider study: For the 300 to 450 genotyped donors, more than 65% fell within the Caucasian-associated ancestry cluster. Overall study findings and caveats: In a later analysis, most CMV-associated TCR beta chains appeared HLA-restricted. According to reports, the classifier identified cytomegalovirus status with high specificity and sensitivity.

Researchers ran the PCR with 60 Vbeta and 13 Jbeta primers. Profiled with immunoSEQ multiplex PCR; TCRdb holds only in-frame clones, not every one. The table includes 120,000 to 150,000 clones, roughly 76% detected once. As to this clone: What it binds is unknown.

The junction had 17 bases not matched to a gene; V was cut back by 2 bases and J by 5 bases. Germline values: CDR1 MGHRA, CDR2 YSYEKL. The CDR3 consists of 20 residues. The V call is TRBV4-1, the J call TRBJ2-3; TRBD2 agrees at 12 bases. This TCR derives from a woman in her 30s in good health and CMV-seronegative. Sample: PBMCs. The CDR3 DNA sequence: TGCGCCAGCAGCCAAAAGGGGCTAGCGGGAGGGCCCCGGGCAGGAGATACGCAGTATTTT. Amino acid sequence: CASSQKGLAGGPRAGDTQYF.